The rows below give T cell receptor beta chains drawn from one sample of a study of CD8+CD57+ T cells in acquired aplastic anemia. TCRdb re-called the reads with MiXCR, one entry per CDR3 protein. The sample has about 160,000 distinct CDR3 sequences, about 70% seen once. Input material: sorted CD4+, CD8+, or CD8+CD57+ T cells (not recorded which) from PBMCs. The receptors shown here come from a human donor with aplastic anemia. Each CDR3 is given with its conserved first and last residue. D genes are given only for firm matches. The listing skips clone size in some rows; elsewhere it reads once, few, many or a size class.

>TRBV29-1|TRBJ1-2|few|NA
CSVELWGADGYTF
TGCAGCGTTGAGTTGTGGGGGGCTGATGGCTACACCTTC
>TRBV19|TRBJ1-2|NA|NA
CASRGGTYGYTF
TGTGCCAGCCGGGGGGGGACCTATGGCTACACCTTC
>TRBV2|TRBJ2-5|NA|NA
CASRDNWSGETQYF
TGTGCCAGCAGGGACAACTGGTCCGGGGAGACCCAGTACTTC
>TRBV7-9|TRBJ1-2|NA|NA
CASSITGSGYTF
TGTGCCAGCAGCATCACAGGGAGCGGCTACACCTTC
>TRBV19|TRBJ2-5|NA|TRBD2
CASRPKAASGRKETQYF
TGTGCCAGTAGACCCAAGGCGGCTAGCGGGAGGAAAGAGACCCAGTACTTC
>TRBV7-3|TRBJ2-3|once|NA
CASSPTALQADTQYF
TGTGCCAGCAGCCCAACAGCCTTGCAAGCAGATACGCAGTATTTT
>TRBV5-1|TRBJ2-7|NA|NA
CASSSTNYEQYF
TGCGCCAGCAGCTCTACGAACTACGAGCAGTACTTC
>TRBV6-1|TRBJ2-7|NA|NA
CASSEPGLTYEQYF
TGTGCCAGCAGTGAACCCGGACTTACCTACGAGCAGTACTTC
>TRBV2|TRBJ2-7|NA|NA
CASSYTTWGGLNEQYF
TGTGCCAGCAGTTACACCACCTGGGGGGGCCTGAACGAGCAGTACTTC
>TRBV2|TRBJ1-4|NA|TRBD1
CASNEGQRNEKLFF
TGTGCCAGCAACGAGGGACAGCGTAATGAAAAACTGTTTTTT
>TRBV5-1|TRBJ2-5|many|NA
CASSSHHRDTYFQETQYF
TGCGCCAGCAGCTCCCATCACCGGGACACGTATTTCCAAGAGACCCAGTACTTC
>TRBV19|TRBJ1-5|NA|NA
CASRMQGGQPQHF
TGTGCCAGTAGGATGCAGGGAGGTCAGCCCCAGCATTTT
>TRBV7-9|TRBJ2-1|NA|NA
CASSRQGNYNEQFF
TGTGCCAGCAGTAGACAAGGGAACTACAATGAGCAGTTCTTC
>TRBV12-3/TRBV12-4|TRBJ2-7|NA|NA
CASGIWGHEQYF
TGTGCCAGCGGGATATGGGGCCACGAGCAGTACTTC
>TRBV6-4|TRBJ2-2|NA|TRBD1
CASSRTGGAGELFF
TGTGCCAGCAGTCGGACAGGGGGAGCCGGGGAGCTGTTTTTT
>TRBV10-3|TRBJ2-7|NA|NA
CAISEIEGNSYEQYF
TGTGCCATCAGTGAGATAGAGGGGAACTCCTACGAGCAGTACTTC
>TRBV6-5|TRBJ2-1|NA|NA
CASSFPGRNEQFF
TGTGCCAGCAGTTTTCCGGGTAGGAATGAGCAGTTCTTC
>TRBV25-1|TRBJ1-2|NA|NA
CASSGSGSYGYTF
TGTGCCAGCAGTGGATCAGGGTCCTATGGCTACACCTTC
>TRBV20-1|TRBJ2-1|NA|NA
CSASQGSYNEQFF
TGCAGTGCTAGCCAGGGTTCCTACAATGAGCAGTTCTTC
>TRBV10-3|TRBJ2-3|NA|TRBD2
CAIASGGARSTDTQYF
TGTGCCATCGCTAGCGGGGGGGCGCGAAGCACAGATACGCAGTATTTT
>TRBV7-8|TRBJ1-2|NA|TRBD1
CASSKGDRAIGYTF
TGTGCCAGCAGCAAGGGGGACAGGGCAATAGGCTACACCTTC
>TRBV15|TRBJ2-3|NA|NA
CATSLREFTDTQYF
TGTGCCACCAGCCTCCGGGAATTCACAGATACGCAGTATTTT
>TRBV4-3|TRBJ2-3|NA|NA
CASSQEYARSADTQYF
TGCGCCAGCAGCCAAGAGTATGCTAGGAGCGCAGATACGCAGTATTTT
>TRBV12-3/TRBV12-4|TRBJ2-2|NA|TRBD2
CASQTSGDTGELFF
TGTGCCAGCCAGACTAGCGGAGACACCGGGGAGCTGTTTTTT
>TRBV24-1|TRBJ2-7|NA|TRBD1
CATRQGGRHEQYF
TGTGCCACCCGACAGGGGGGCCGGCACGAGCAGTACTTC
>TRBV24-1|TRBJ2-2|NA|TRBD1
CATSETTGGSLNTGELFF
TGTGCCACCAGTGAGACGACAGGGGGCTCGTTGAACACCGGGGAGCTGTTTTTT
>TRBV15|TRBJ1-5|once|TRBD1
CATSRGTVDNQPQHF
TGTGCCACCAGCAGGGGGACAGTTGACAATCAGCCCCAGCATTTT
>TRBV24-1|TRBJ1-1|NA|NA
CATRDGWATEAFF
TGTGCCACTAGAGATGGGTGGGCCACTGAAGCTTTCTTT
>TRBV6-2/TRBV6-3|TRBJ2-2|few|TRBD1
CASSHRGPNTGELFF
TGTGCCAGCAGTCACAGGGGGCCGAACACCGGGGAGCTGTTTTTT
>TRBV29-1|TRBJ2-3|NA|NA
CSVSDTQYF
TGCAGCGTTTCAGATACGCAGTATTTT
>TRBV5-1|TRBJ2-5|NA|NA
CASSKVQSQETQYF
TGTGCCAGCAGCAAAGTACAGTCTCAAGAGACCCAGTACTTC
>TRBV5-8|TRBJ2-5|NA|NA
CASSLGVVRETQYF
TGTGCCAGCAGCTTGGGGGTAGTGAGGGAGACCCAGTACTTC
>TRBV20-1|TRBJ1-6|once|NA
CSASTGNNSPLHF
TGCAGTGCTAGTACAGGGAATAATTCACCCCTCCACTTT
>TRBV6-5|TRBJ1-1|NA|NA
CASKAGSLSEAFF
TGTGCCAGCAAGGCGGGGTCTCTGAGTGAGGCTTTCTTT
>TRBV12-3/TRBV12-4|TRBJ2-7|NA|TRBD2
CASSLRGGDEQYF
TGTGCCAGCAGTTTGCGGGGGGGCGACGAGCAGTACTTC
>TRBV7-2|TRBJ2-7|NA|NA
CASSSPVYEQYF
TGTGCCAGCAGCTCCCCAGTCTACGAGCAGTACTTC
>TRBV15|TRBJ2-7|once|TRBD1
CATSRDRAGGKYEQYF
TGTGCCACCAGCAGAGATCGGGCAGGGGGCAAGTACGAGCAGTACTTC
>TRBV6-4|TRBJ2-2|few|TRBD2
CASSFSGDTGELFF
TGTGCCAGCAGTTTTAGCGGGGACACCGGGGAGCTGTTTTTT
>TRBV19|TRBJ1-2|NA|NA
CASSLAQERGYTF
TGTGCCAGCAGCTTGGCCCAGGAGCGTGGCTACACCTTC
>TRBV9|TRBJ2-7|NA|NA
CASSAGRAASYEQYF
TGTGCCAGCAGCGCCGGACGCGCAGCCTCCTACGAGCAGTACTTC
>TRBV7-9|TRBJ2-7|NA|TRBD2
CASNSPWEGESHEQYF
TGTGCCAGCAACTCCCCCTGGGAGGGAGAATCCCACGAGCAGTACTTC
>TRBV24-1|TRBJ2-7|NA|NA
CATSAPGLYEQYF
TGTGCCACCAGTGCCCCCGGACTCTACGAGCAGTACTTC
>TRBV7-8|TRBJ2-3|NA|NA
CASSLDPTRTDTQYF
TGTGCCAGCAGCTTAGATCCCACCCGCACAGATACGCAGTATTTT
>TRBV19|TRBJ1-5|NA|TRBD1
CASTDRGQPQHF
TGTGCCAGTACGGACAGGGGTCAGCCCCAGCATTTT
>TRBV30|TRBJ2-3|many|TRBD2
CASQGAGDTDTQYF
TGTGCCTCACAAGGGGCGGGGGACACAGATACGCAGTATTTT
>TRBV6-4|TRBJ2-3|many|TRBD2
CASSEVAGGQDTQYF
TGTGCCAGCAGTGAAGTAGCGGGGGGGCAAGATACGCAGTATTTT
>TRBV29-1|TRBJ2-1|NA|NA
CSVDALPNEQFF
TGCAGCGTTGACGCCCTCCCTAATGAGCAGTTCTTC
>TRBV9|TRBJ1-2|NA|NA
CASSVSRTRVESNGYTF
TGTGCCAGCAGCGTTTCCAGGACTAGAGTGGAGTCCAATGGCTACACCTTC
>TRBV7-2|TRBJ2-1|NA|TRBD2
CASSPGLAGANEQFF
TGTGCCAGCAGCCCAGGACTAGCGGGAGCAAATGAGCAGTTCTTC
>TRBV20-1|TRBJ1-5|NA|TRBD1
CSAREWTGRQPQHF
TGCAGTGCTAGAGAATGGACAGGGCGCCAGCCCCAGCATTTT
>TRBV9|TRBJ2-2|once|NA
CASGYKFTGELFF
TGTGCCAGCGGCTACAAGTTCACCGGGGAGCTGTTTTTT
>TRBV11-2|TRBJ2-5|few|TRBD2
CASSLGSLAGAQETQYF
TGTGCCAGCAGCTTAGGGTCCCTAGCGGGGGCCCAAGAGACCCAGTACTTC
>TRBV29-1|TRBJ2-1|NA|NA
CSVVWGSNEQFF
TGCAGCGTTGTCTGGGGAAGCAATGAGCAGTTCTTC
>TRBV10-3|TRBJ2-7|NA|TRBD1
CAISAGQGDEQYF
TGTGCCATCAGTGCGGGACAGGGGGACGAGCAGTACTTC
>TRBV10-3|TRBJ1-2|few|NA
CAISESRGVHGYTF
TGTGCCATCAGTGAGTCGCGGGGGGTGCATGGCTACACCTTC